These 16 T cell receptor beta chains were sequenced from one sample in a study of blood T cell repertoires in COVID-19. The data were produced by immunoSEQ multiplex PCR, yet TCRdb's version contains in-frame clones alone and is incomplete. Of roughly 46,000 clones listed, more than 70% were seen once; the top ten hold just over 9.5%. The sample taken for sequencing was peripheral blood. These receptor sequences come from a man over 45 with active COVID-19.

The rearrangement uses TRBV11-2 and TRBJ2-1; D call uncertain. CDR3 size: 15 residues. The germline V gene encodes CDR1 SGHAT and CDR2 FQNNGV. Trimming took 8 bases from V and 0 from J, leaving 14 bases between them. In DNA form, the CDR3 reads TGTGCCAGCGCTTTAGTCCGCAACTCCTACAATGAGCAGTTCTTC. Protein sequence: CASALVRNSYNEQFF.

V usage is TRBV27 and J usage is TRBJ2-7; 10 nucleotides agree with TRBD1. The CDR3 is made up of 14 amino acids. Per the germline V gene, CDR1 is MNHEY and CDR2 is SMNVEV (reference sequence). V shed 8 bases, J shed 5 bases, and the junction held 9 bases outside the gene matches. The CDR3 here is CASRIDRGPNEQYF. The CDR3 nucleotides are TGTGCCAGCCGAATAGACAGGGGGCCGAACGAGCAGTACTTC.

The CDR3 here is CASSLEAGEYYEQYF. The CDR3 nucleotides are TGTGCCAGCAGCTTAGAGGCAGGGGAGTACTACGAGCAGTACTTC. The V call is TRBV7-8, the J call TRBJ2-7; D is possibly TRBD1 (6 bases). The length of the CDR3 is 15 residues. V lost 1 base to trimming and J lost 3 bases, with 13 bases between them. From germline, CDR1 is SGHVS and CDR2 FQNEAQ.

V usage is TRBV2 and J usage is TRBJ1-5; D might be TRBD1 (5 bases). The CDR3 consists of 13 residues. V was trimmed by 6 bases and J by 6 bases, leaving 12 bases between them. Looked up from germline, CDR1 is SNHLY and CDR2 is FYNNEI. The CDR3 loop is CASSAIGGQPQHF. The CDR3 DNA is TGTGCCAGCAGCGCAATCGGGGGTCAGCCCCAGCATTTT.

The chain recombines TRBV3-1 (or the pseudogene TRBV3-2) with TRBJ2-1; D is perhaps TRBD1 (5 bases). The CDR3 runs 14 residues. Germline lookup yields CDR1 LGHDT and CDR2 YNNKEL (reference sequence). V was shortened by 5 bases and J by 5 bases, with 13 bases between the two germline ends. This chain's CDR3 is CASSALLGDNEQFF. The CDR3 bases are TGTGCCAGCAGCGCCCTCCTAGGGGACAATGAGCAGTTCTTC.

This clone occurred once. The CDR3 reads CASSPGTGGEQFF. Written as DNA, the CDR3 is TGTGCCAGCTCACCGGGGACAGGGGGTGAGCAGTTCTTC. The chain combines TRBV18 with TRBJ2-1; 11 bases fit TRBD1. Per the germline V gene, CDR1 is KGHSH and CDR2 is LQKENI. This CDR3 comprises 13 residues. J lost 9 bases, V lost 3 bases, and 1 base had no gene match.

The DNA of the CDR3 is TGTGCCAGCAGCTTAGAGTCCCGGGCCGGGGAGCTGTTTTTT. Its translation is CASSLESRAGELFF. The chain links TRBV7-2 to TRBJ2-2; no clear D. This CDR3 spans 14 amino acids. Trimming removed 1 base from V and 6 bases from J, with 9 bases in between. Germline V gives CDR1 SGHTA, CDR2 FQGNSA. The full variable domain, its missing parts supplied by reference TRBV7-2 and TRBJ2-2, is GAGVSQSPSNKVTEKGKDVELRCDPISGHTALYWYRQSLGQGLEFLIYFQGNSAPDKSGLPSDRFSAERTGGSVSTLTIQRTQQEDSAVYLCASSLESRAGELFFGEGSRLTVL.

This clone appeared a few times. This specimen includes other DNA sequences encoding the same CDR3. This chain connects TRBV3-1 (or the pseudogene TRBV3-2) to TRBJ1-5; TRBD1 might be the D (5 bases). The V end was cut by 1 base, the J end by 1 base, with 5 bases between. The CDR3 has 14 residues. The germline CDR1 and CDR2 sequences are LGHDT and YNNKEL (reference sequence). CDR3 sequence: CASSQGQSNQPQHF. The DNA of the CDR3 is TGTGCCAGCAGCCAAGGACAGAGCAATCAGCCCCAGCATTTT.

The chain employs TRBV3-1 (or the pseudogene TRBV3-2) and TRBJ2-3, with D possibly being TRBD2 (6 bases). The CDR3 loop spans 14 amino acids. CDR1 is LGHDT and CDR2 is YNNKEL in the germline V gene (reference sequence). Deletions cut 4 bases from V and 4 bases from J, with 12 bases between. The CDR3 DNA is TGTGCCAGCAGCCTACAGACTAGAGCAGATACGCAGTATTTT. Its protein product is CASSLQTRADTQYF.

The V call is TRBV19, the J call TRBJ2-1, with 12 bases identical to TRBD2. Germline values: CDR1 LNHDA, CDR2 SQIVND (reference sequence). The CDR3 is 20 residues long. Unmatched junction bases numbered 9, after V lost 0 bases and J lost 0 bases. The CDR3 nucleotides are TGTGCCAGTAGTATAGAGCCGCTAGCGGGGGGGACCAGCTCCTACAATGAGCAGTTCTTC. Translated: CASSIEPLAGGTSSYNEQFF.

The chain uses TRBV6-5 and TRBJ2-3; TRBD2 agrees at 12 bases. Germline CDR1 reads MNHEY; CDR2 reads SVGAGI. CDR3 length equals 16 residues. The V segment lost 2 bases and the J segment 4 bases; nucleotides outside the gene matches: 4. For the CDR3, the DNA is TGTGCCAGCAGTTACGACCTAGCGGGGGGGTCAGATACGCAGTATTTT. This gives the protein CASSYDLAGGSDTQYF.

V and J are TRBV5-4 and TRBJ1-4; D uncertain. In germline, CDR1 is SGHNT, CDR2 YYREEE (reference sequence). The CDR3 is made up of 15 amino acids. Trimming left V 0 bases short and J 4 bases short, with 10 bases between. The CDR3 DNA reads as TGTGCCAGCAGCTTGGGGCCGGAGGTTAATGAAAAACTGTTTTTT. Translation: CASSLGPEVNEKLFF.

J is TRBJ2-7 and V is TRBV7-3; tentative D call: TRBD2 (5 bases). There are 16 residues in the CDR3. Trimming shortened V by 2 bases and J by 2 bases, and 16 bases separated the two germline ends. Looked up from germline, CDR1 is SGHTA and CDR2 is FQGTGA. The CDR3 sequence: CASSLPYLRAPYEQYF. CDR3 bases: TGTGCCAGCAGCTTACCGTATCTGAGGGCCCCCTACGAGCAGTACTTC.

The V and J genes are TRBV5-1 and TRBJ2-1; TRBD2 aligns across 7 bases. J gave up 5 bases and V 6 bases, and 11 bases lay outside the gene matches. Looked up from germline, CDR1 is SGHRS and CDR2 is YFSETQ. This CDR3 has 15 residues. The CDR3 DNA follows: TGCGCCAGCACCCTAGCGGTAACGTACGACAATGAGCAGTTCTTC. Residues: CASTLAVTYDNEQFF.

The chain combines TRBV19 with TRBJ1-5; tentative D call: TRBD1 (6 bases). Germline V gene data show CDR1 as LNHDA and CDR2 as SQIVND (reference sequence). The CDR3 is 14 amino acids. Trimming stripped 4 bases from V and 5 bases from J, with 12 bases between. CDR3: CASSSREGDQPQHF. The CDR3 nucleotides are TGTGCCAGTAGTAGCAGGGAGGGGGATCAGCCCCAGCATTTT.

This clone was picked up one time. The chain carries TRBV29-1 and TRBJ2-7; 8 bases map to TRBD2. The CDR3 contains 14 residues. From germline, CDR1 is SQVTM and CDR2 ANQGSEA. The J segment lost 0 bases and the V segment lost 2 bases, leaving 3 bases of the junction unmatched. CDR3 loop: CSVETSGSSYEQYF. The CDR3 DNA reads as TGCAGCGTTGAAACTAGCGGAAGCTCCTACGAGCAGTACTTC.